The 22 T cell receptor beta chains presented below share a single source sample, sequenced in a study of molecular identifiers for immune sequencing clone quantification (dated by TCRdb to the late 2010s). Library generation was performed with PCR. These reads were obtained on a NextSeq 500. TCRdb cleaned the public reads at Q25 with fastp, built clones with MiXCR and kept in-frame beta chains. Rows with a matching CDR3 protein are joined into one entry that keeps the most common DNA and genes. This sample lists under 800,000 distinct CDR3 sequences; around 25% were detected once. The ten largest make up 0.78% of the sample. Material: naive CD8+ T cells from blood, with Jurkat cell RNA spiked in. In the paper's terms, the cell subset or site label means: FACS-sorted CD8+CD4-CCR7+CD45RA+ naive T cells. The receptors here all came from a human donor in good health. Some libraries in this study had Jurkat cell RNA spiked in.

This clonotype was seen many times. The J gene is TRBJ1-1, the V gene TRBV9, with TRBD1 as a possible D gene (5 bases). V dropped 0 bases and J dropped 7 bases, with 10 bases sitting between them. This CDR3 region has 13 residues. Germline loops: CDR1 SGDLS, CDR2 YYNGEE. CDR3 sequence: CASSVGEGLEAFF. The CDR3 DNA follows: TGTGCCAGCAGCGTAGGAGAGGGACTTGAAGCTTTCTTT.

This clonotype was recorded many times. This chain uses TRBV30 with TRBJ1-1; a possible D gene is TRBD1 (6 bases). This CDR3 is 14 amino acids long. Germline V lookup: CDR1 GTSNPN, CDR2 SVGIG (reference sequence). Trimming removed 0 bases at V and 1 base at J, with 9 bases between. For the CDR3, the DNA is TGTGCCTGGAGTGTACTACAGGGGAACACTGAAGCTTTCTTT. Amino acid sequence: CAWSVLQGNTEAFF.

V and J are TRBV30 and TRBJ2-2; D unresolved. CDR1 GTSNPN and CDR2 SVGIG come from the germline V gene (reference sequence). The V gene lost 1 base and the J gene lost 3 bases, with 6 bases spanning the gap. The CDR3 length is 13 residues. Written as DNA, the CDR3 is TGTGCCTGGAGTGAAGTATACACCGGGGAGCTGTTTTTT. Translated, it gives CAWSEVYTGELFF.

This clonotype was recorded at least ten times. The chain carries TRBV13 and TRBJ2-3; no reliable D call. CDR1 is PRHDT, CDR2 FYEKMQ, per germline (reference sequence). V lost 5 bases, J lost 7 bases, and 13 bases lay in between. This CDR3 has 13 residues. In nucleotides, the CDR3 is TGTGCCAGCAGCCCGCCCACCACGAATACGCAGTATTTT. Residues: CASSPPTTNTQYF.

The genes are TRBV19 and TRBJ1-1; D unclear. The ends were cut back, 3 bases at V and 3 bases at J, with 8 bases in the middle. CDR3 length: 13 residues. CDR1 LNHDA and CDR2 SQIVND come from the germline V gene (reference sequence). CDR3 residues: CASSIGLYTEAFF. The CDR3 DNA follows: TGTGCCAGTAGTATTGGATTGTACACTGAAGCTTTCTTT.

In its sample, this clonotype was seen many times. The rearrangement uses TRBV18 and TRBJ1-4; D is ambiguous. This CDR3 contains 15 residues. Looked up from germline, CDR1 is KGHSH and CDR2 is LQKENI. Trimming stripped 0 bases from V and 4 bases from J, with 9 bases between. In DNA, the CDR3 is TGTGCCAGCTCACCACCGAACAGATATAATGAAAAACTGTTTTTT. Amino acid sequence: CASSPPNRYNEKLFF.

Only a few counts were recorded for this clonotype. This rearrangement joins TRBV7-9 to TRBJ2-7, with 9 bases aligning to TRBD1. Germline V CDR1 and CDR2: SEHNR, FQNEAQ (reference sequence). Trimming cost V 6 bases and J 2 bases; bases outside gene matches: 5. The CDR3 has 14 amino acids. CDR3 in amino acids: CASSTQGAAYEQYF. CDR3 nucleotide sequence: TGTGCCAGCAGTACACAGGGGGCAGCCTACGAGCAGTACTTC.

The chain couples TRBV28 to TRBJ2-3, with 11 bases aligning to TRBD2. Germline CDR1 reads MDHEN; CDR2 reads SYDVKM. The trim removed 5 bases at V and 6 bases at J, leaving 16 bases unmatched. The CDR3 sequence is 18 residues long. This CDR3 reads CASSRLYSGRAVRDTQYF. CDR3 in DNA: TGTGCCAGCAGTCGTTTATATAGCGGGAGGGCCGTAAGGGATACGCAGTATTTT.

The CDR3 is CASSQLVAGSYEQYF. As DNA, the CDR3 is TGTGCCAGCAGCCAGCTAGTAGCGGGGAGCTACGAGCAGTACTTC. The J gene is TRBJ2-7, the V gene TRBV3-1, with TRBD2 matching 8 bases. Trimming removed 3 bases from V and 3 bases from J; junction bases left unmatched: 7. CDR3 size: 15 residues. Germline loops: CDR1 LGHDT, CDR2 YNNKEL (reference sequence).

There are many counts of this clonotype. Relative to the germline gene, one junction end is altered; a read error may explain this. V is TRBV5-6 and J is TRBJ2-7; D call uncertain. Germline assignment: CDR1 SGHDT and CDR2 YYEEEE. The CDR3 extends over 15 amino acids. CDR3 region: CASSLEPGSSYEQYF. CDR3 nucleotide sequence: TGTGCCAGCAGTTTGGAGCCCGGTTCCTCCTACGAGCAGTACTTC.

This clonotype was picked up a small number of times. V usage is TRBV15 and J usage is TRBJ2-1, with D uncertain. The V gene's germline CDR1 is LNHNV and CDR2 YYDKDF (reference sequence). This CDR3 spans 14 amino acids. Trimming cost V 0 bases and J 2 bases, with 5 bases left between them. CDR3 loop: CATSRDPTYNEQFF. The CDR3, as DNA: TGTGCCACCAGCAGAGATCCCACCTACAATGAGCAGTTCTTC.

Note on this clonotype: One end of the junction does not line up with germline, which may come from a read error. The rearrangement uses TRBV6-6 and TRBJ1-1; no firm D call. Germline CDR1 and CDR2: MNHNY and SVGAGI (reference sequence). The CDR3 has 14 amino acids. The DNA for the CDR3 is TGTGCCTGCAGTTACTCGGGTTCCGACACTGAAGCTTTCTTT. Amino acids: CACSYSGSDTEAFF.

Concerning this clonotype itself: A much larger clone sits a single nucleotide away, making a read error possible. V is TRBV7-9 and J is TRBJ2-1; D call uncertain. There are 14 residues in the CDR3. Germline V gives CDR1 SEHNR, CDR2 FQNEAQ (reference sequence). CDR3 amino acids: CARSSELSYNEQFF. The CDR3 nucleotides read TGTGCCCGCAGCTCCGAACTGTCCTACAATGAGCAGTTCTTC.

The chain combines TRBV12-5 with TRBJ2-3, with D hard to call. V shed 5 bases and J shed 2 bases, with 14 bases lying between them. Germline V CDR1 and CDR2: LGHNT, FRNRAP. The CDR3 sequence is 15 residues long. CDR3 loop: CASGTRRTDTDTQYF. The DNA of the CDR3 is TGTGCTAGTGGTACAAGGCGCACAGACACAGATACGCAGTATTTT.

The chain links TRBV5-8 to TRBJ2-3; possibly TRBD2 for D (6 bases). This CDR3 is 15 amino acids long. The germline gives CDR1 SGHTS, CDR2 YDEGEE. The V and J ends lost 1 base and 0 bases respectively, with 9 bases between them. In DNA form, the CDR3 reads TGTGCCAGCAGCTTGATAGGGACTAGCACAGATACGCAGTATTTT. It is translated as CASSLIGTSTDTQYF.

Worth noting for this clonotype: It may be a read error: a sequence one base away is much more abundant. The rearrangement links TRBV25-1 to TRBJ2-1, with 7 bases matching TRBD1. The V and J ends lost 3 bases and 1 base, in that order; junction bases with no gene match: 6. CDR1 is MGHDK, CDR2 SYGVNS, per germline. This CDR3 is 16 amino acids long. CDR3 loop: CASSDRNRGSYNEQFF. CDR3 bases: TGTGCCAGCAGTGATAGGAACAGGGGTTCCTACAATGAGCAGTTCTTC. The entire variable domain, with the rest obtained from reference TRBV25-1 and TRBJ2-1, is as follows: EADIYQTPRYLVIGTGKKITLECSQTMGHDKMYWYQQDPGMELHLIHYSYGVNSTEKGDLSSESTVSRIRTEHFPLTLESARPSHTSQYLCASSDRNRGSYNEQFFGPGTRLTVL.

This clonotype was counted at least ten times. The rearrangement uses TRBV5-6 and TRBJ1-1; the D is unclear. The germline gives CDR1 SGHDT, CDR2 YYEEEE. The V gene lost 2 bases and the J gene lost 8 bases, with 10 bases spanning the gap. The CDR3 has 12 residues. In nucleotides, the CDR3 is TGTGCCAGCAGCTTATTCCCGGGGGAAGCTTTCTTT. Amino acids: CASSLFPGEAFF.

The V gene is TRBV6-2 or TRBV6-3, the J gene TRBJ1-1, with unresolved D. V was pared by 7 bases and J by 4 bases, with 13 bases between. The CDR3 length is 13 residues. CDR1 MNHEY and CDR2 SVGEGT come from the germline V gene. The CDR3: CASIPRSTTEAFF. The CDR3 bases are TGTGCCAGCATCCCCCGCTCGACCACTGAAGCTTTCTTT.

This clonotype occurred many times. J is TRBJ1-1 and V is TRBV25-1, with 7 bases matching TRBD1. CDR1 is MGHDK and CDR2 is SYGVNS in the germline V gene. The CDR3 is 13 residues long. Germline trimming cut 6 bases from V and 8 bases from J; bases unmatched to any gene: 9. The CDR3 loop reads CASSLGTVTEAFF. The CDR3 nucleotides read TGTGCCAGCAGCTTGGGGACAGTCACCGAAGCTTTCTTT.

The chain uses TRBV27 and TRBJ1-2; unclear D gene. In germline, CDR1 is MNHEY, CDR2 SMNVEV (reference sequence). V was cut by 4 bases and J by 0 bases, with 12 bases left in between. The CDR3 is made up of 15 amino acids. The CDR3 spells CASSSTGYANYGYTF. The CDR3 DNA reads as TGTGCCAGCAGTTCGACCGGCTATGCTAACTATGGCTACACCTTC.

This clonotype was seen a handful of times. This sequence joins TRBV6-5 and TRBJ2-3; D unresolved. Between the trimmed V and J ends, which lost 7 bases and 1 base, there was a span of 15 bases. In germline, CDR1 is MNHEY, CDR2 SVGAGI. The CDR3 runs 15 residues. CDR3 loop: CASTSDLMGTDTQYF. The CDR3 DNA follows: TGTGCCAGCACCTCGGACCTCATGGGCACAGATACGCAGTATTTT.

CDR3 in DNA: TGCAGTGCTAGAATCGCCCGCCCAGGGGACACAGATACGCAGTATTTT. This gives the protein CSARIARPGDTDTQYF. V is TRBV20-1 and J is TRBJ2-3, with TRBD1 as a possible D gene (6 bases). The CDR3 sequence is 16 residues long. Germline lookup yields CDR1 DFQATT and CDR2 SNEGSKA (reference sequence). Trimming pared 2 bases from V and 2 bases from J, leaving 17 bases between.